The sequence of this T cell receptor beta chain was determined in a study of OX40 agonist ivuxolimab in advanced cancers. Overall study: Under the entry rules, prior anti-PD-1, anti-PD-L1 or anti-CTLA-4 therapy was allowed, and 40% had some.

TCRdb keeps only in-frame clones here, not all; method: immunoSEQ multiplex PCR. The sample holds some 66,000 clones, around 88% seen once. In germline, CDR1 is MNHEY, CDR2 SVGAGI. J gave up 6 bases and V 2 bases, and 3 bases lay outside the gene matches. The CDR3 loop spans 14 amino acids. This TCR came from an adult with an advanced solid tumor such as melanoma, head and neck, liver or kidney cancer. Material: CD4+ or CD8+ T cells sorted from blood, obtained in a trial of the OX40 agonist ivuxolimab. The chain is built from TRBV6-5 and TRBJ2-1; 8 nucleotides agree with TRBD1. For the CDR3, the DNA is TGTGCCAGCAGTTACCCCGGGACAGGCAATGAGCAGTTCTTC. Translation gives CASSYPGTGNEQFF.